Presented here are 6 T cell receptor beta chains from one specimen sequenced in a study of tumor-infiltrating lymphocytes in primary liver carcinoma. Unsorted whole blood yielded the blood RNA, and germline DNA was also extracted. Constant-region priming of 500 to 550 ng total RNA yielded TCR beta cDNA. Three nested multiplex PCR rounds, a slightly modified ARM-PCR method, built the TCR beta libraries. With TRBV1-TRBV30 forward primers and a C-beta reverse primer, the first two PCR rounds were run for about 10 cycles each. MiXCR, applied by TCRdb to the multiplex PCR reads, yields one record per CDR3 protein. The sample records 250,000 to 350,000 distinct CDR3 sequences, 50% to 60% being singletons. Sequencing used peripheral blood. Source of these receptors: a woman between 25 and 40 years old with primary liver carcinoma and hepatitis B virus infection.

This clonotype has ten or more counts. The rearrangement links TRBV4-3 to TRBJ2-3; D is undetermined. V was cut by 2 bases and J by 11 bases, with 14 bases left in between. Germline lookup yields CDR1 LGHNA and CDR2 YSLEER. CDR3 size: 13 residues. CDR3 loop: CASSQLDREGQYF. The CDR3 nucleotides read TGCGCCAGCAGCCAACTAGATCGAGAAGGGCAGTATTTT.

The V call is TRBV6-2 or TRBV6-3, the J call TRBJ2-7; D call uncertain. The length of the CDR3 is 13 residues. The germline CDR1 and CDR2 sequences are MNHEY and SVGEGT. V lost 2 bases and J 4 bases, leaving 9 bases between the germline ends. CDR3 in DNA: TGTGCCAGCAGTTACCACGTAAGATACGAGCAGTACTTC. It yields the protein CASSYHVRYEQYF.

The V gene is TRBV10-3, the J gene TRBJ1-6, with 7 bases matching TRBD1. Germline V gives CDR1 ENHRY, CDR2 SYGVKD. Trimming took 5 bases from V and 10 from J; bases not matched to a gene: 5. The CDR3 sequence is 13 residues long. The CDR3 sequence: CAISNTGESPLHF. In nucleotides, the CDR3 is TGTGCCATCAGTAACACAGGGGAGTCACCCCTCCACTTT.

The table lists this clonotype with many counts. The chain recombines TRBV6-1 with TRBJ2-4; TRBD2 is a possible D gene (5 bases). The CDR3 length is 15 residues. Trimming took off 3 bases at V and 3 bases at J, with 12 bases between the two ends. Germline CDR1 and CDR2: MNHNS and SASEGT. CDR3 DNA: TGTGCCAGCAGTGATCGGGGTTTAGGCAAAAACATTCAGTACTTC. Protein sequence: CASSDRGLGKNIQYF.

This chain joins TRBV7-9 and TRBJ1-1; no reliable D call. This CDR3 comprises 13 residues. In germline, CDR1 is SEHNR, CDR2 FQNEAQ (reference sequence). V was shortened by 5 bases and J by 6 bases, with 13 bases between the two germline ends. CDR3: CASSHAGSPEAFF. Written as DNA, the CDR3 is TGTGCCAGCAGCCACGCTGGCAGCCCTGAAGCTTTCTTT. The whole variable domain, remainder taken from reference TRBV7-9 and TRBJ1-1, is DTGVSQNPRHKITKRGQNVTFRCDPISEHNRLYWYRQTLGQGPEFLTYFQNEAQLEKSRLLSDRFSAERPKGSFSTLEIQRTEQGDSAMYLCASSHAGSPEAFFGQGTRLTVV.

The rearrangement uses TRBV6-5 and TRBJ2-1; maybe TRBD2 (7 bases). Germline CDR1 and CDR2: MNHEY and SVGAGI. This CDR3 has 14 amino acids. V lost 7 bases, J lost 8 bases, and 18 bases lay in between. CDR3 sequence: CASKGGARVDEQFF. Written as DNA, the CDR3 is TGTGCCAGCAAGGGGGGGGCGCGAGTGGATGAGCAGTTCTTC.